This entry features one T cell receptor beta chain sequence. These data originate in a study of brain metastases from non-small cell lung cancer. This CDR3 is built from 16 residues. Looked up from germline, CDR1 is SGDLS and CDR2 is YYNGEE. The V gene lost 0 bases and the J gene lost 2 bases, with 13 bases spanning the gap. Sequenced by immunoSEQ multiplex PCR; TCRdb stores in-frame clones only, minus some. The table lists about 1,500 clones, roughly 80% of them singletons, with under 20% in the top ten. Sequenced material: tumor-adjacent normal tissue. This clonotype was obtained from a donor aged 40 or over with non-small cell lung cancer. V gene TRBV9 combines with J gene TRBJ2-3; D might be TRBD2 (6 bases). CDR3 in amino acids: CASSVGAGWFTDTQYF. CDR3 nucleotide sequence: TGTGCCAGCAGCGTAGGGGCGGGGTGGTTCACAGATACGCAGTATTTT.